This record covers a single T cell receptor beta chain. This sample was included in a study of blood T cell repertoires in COVID-19. The repertoire was sequenced with immunoSEQ multiplex PCR; TCRdb's copy has only in-frame clones and lacks some. The profile shows about 200,000 clones, about 82% of them singletons. V was trimmed by 1 base and J by 0 bases, leaving 13 bases between them. Germline loops: CDR1 SEHNR, CDR2 FQNEAQ (reference sequence). The CDR3 spans 17 residues. Donors were grouped by their self-reported clinical history. The sequenced sample consisted of PBMCs or T cells enriched from blood (not recorded which). The source is a man aged 40-49 years with acute COVID-19. The chain is built from TRBV7-9 and TRBJ2-4; perhaps TRBD2 as D (5 bases). The CDR3 sequence is CASSLGSGNIAKNIQYF. The CDR3 DNA reads as TGTGCCAGCAGCTTAGGATCCGGGAATATAGCCAAAAACATTCAGTACTTC.